The 27 T cell receptor beta chains below come from one sample, sequenced in a study of T cells expressing NK-cell markers. Each CDR3 protein gets one entry in TCRdb, which reprocessed the 5' RACE reads and gives no DNA. The sample has about 140,000 distinct CDR3 sequences. The sequencing input was blood T cells: a sorted CD56 or NKG2C T cell subset, CD4+ or CD8+ T cells, or bulk PBMC T cells (not recorded which). The receptors shown here come from a man aged 18 to 30 in good health.

This chain joins TRBV15 and TRBJ2-1; TCRdb's D gene call, TRBD2, goes unchecked for lack of DNA. Germline V gene lookup returns CDR1 LNHNV and CDR2 YYDKDF (reference sequence). The CDR3 runs 17 residues. CDR3 region: CATSAYPSGRSGNEQFF.

This chain joins TRBV7-9 and TRBJ2-7; TCRdb's D call of TRBD1 is untestable without DNA. Germline assignment: CDR1 SEHNR and CDR2 FQNEAQ (reference sequence). This CDR3 has 16 residues. CDR3 protein: CASSLLQGRQSYEQYF. The full variable domain, rest sourced from reference TRBV7-9 and TRBJ2-7, is DTGVSQNPRHKITKRGQNVTFRCDPISEHNRLYWYRQTLGQGPEFLTYFQNEAQLEKSRLLSDRFSAERPKGSFSTLEIQRTEQGDSAMYLCASSLLQGRQSYEQYFGPGTRLTVT.

The chain employs TRBV20-1 and TRBJ2-1; TCRdb reports TRBD1, a call that lacks DNA to check it against. CDR1 is DFQATT, CDR2 SNEGSKA, per germline (reference sequence). The CDR3 is 12 amino acids. The CDR3 protein is CSAKTGVDEQFF.

J is TRBJ2-3 and V is TRBV11-2; the D call from TCRdb, TRBD2, cannot be confirmed without DNA. The germline V gene encodes CDR1 SGHAT and CDR2 FQNNGV. CDR3 length: 17 residues. This CDR3 is CASSSRTSGDISGTQYF.

V and J are TRBV12-3 or TRBV12-4 and TRBJ2-7; the TCRdb D gene call, TRBD1, has no DNA to confirm it. The CDR3 contains 13 residues. The CDR3 spells CASRPGTPAEQYF.

This chain uses TRBV29-1 with TRBJ2-7; TCRdb proposes TRBD1, but this gene call is untestable without DNA. Germline-derived CDR1 and CDR2 are SQVTM and ANQGSEA. The CDR3 consists of 15 residues. The CDR3: CSVEGRQGKSYEQYF.

This rearrangement joins TRBV29-1 to TRBJ2-7; TCRdb picks TRBD2, but there is no DNA to check that call. In germline, CDR1 is SQVTM, CDR2 ANQGSEA. The CDR3 runs 14 residues. CDR3: CSVGWTGSSYEQYF.

The V call is TRBV25-1, the J call TRBJ2-5. The germline V gene encodes CDR1 MGHDK and CDR2 SYGVNS. This CDR3 has 15 residues. The CDR3 sequence: CASSQRISLKETQYF.

The chain uses TRBV5-1 and TRBJ2-1; absent DNA, TCRdb's TRBD1 call cannot be checked. CDR3 length: 14 residues. CDR1 is SGHRS and CDR2 is YFSETQ in the germline V gene. The CDR3 spells CASSFQGAGNEQFF.

The J gene is TRBJ2-7, the V gene TRBV27; lacking DNA, the TRBD1 call made by TCRdb goes unchecked. The germline V gene has CDR1 MNHEY and CDR2 SMNVEV (reference sequence). The CDR3 is made up of 12 amino acids. This CDR3 is CASGTASYEQYF.

V usage is TRBV20-1 and J usage is TRBJ2-2; TCRdb indicates TRBD2, and absent DNA this call remains unverified. The V gene's germline CDR1 is DFQATT and CDR2 SNEGSKA (reference sequence). This CDR3 is built from 15 residues. CDR3 region: CSARLAGANTGELFF.

The CDR3 loop reads CASSQDSVYEQFF. The rearrangement joins TRBV3-1 to TRBJ2-1. CDR1 is LGHDT and CDR2 is YNNKEL in the germline V gene (reference sequence). CDR3 size: 13 residues.

V usage is TRBV7-9 and J usage is TRBJ2-7. The V gene's germline CDR1 is SEHNR and CDR2 FQNEAQ (reference sequence). CDR3 size: 13 residues. Here the CDR3 reads CASSLETHYEQYF.

This chain joins TRBV27 and TRBJ1-1. Germline V gives CDR1 MNHEY, CDR2 SMNVEV (reference sequence). The CDR3 sequence is 16 residues long. CDR3 sequence reads: CASSLSVGRRSTEAFF.

The V call is TRBV15, the J call TRBJ1-1. Germline values: CDR1 LNHNV, CDR2 YYDKDF (reference sequence). CDR3 size: 14 residues. The CDR3: CATSRDRTGTEAFF.

This chain's CDR3 is CSARVLTGSYEQYF. The chain joins TRBV20-1 to TRBJ2-7; TCRdb's D gene call, TRBD1, goes unchecked for lack of DNA. Germline V gene data show CDR1 as DFQATT and CDR2 as SNEGSKA (reference sequence). There are 14 residues in the CDR3.

This sequence joins TRBV28 and TRBJ2-3; with no DNA, the TCRdb D assignment of TRBD1 cannot be verified. CDR1 and CDR2 from the germline V gene are MDHEN and SYDVKM. The CDR3 runs 14 residues. CDR3 in amino acids: CASSSGQGSDTQYF.

The J gene is TRBJ2-5, the V gene TRBV14; with no DNA, the TCRdb D assignment of TRBD2 cannot be verified. This CDR3 region has 16 residues. Germline CDR1 SGHDN, CDR2 FVKESK. The CDR3 is CASSQDKVGPRETQYF. Combining the CDR3 with reference TRBV14 and TRBJ2-5 gives the whole variable domain EAGVTQFPSHSVIEKGQTVTLRCDPISGHDNLYWYRRVMGKEIKFLLHFVKESKQDESGMPNNRFLAERTGGTYSTLKVQPAELEDSGVYFCASSQDKVGPRETQYFGPGTRLLVL.

The chain uses TRBV5-1 and TRBJ2-2. The CDR3 contains 12 residues. Looked up from germline, CDR1 is SGHRS and CDR2 is YFSETQ. CDR3 protein: CASRRTAGELFF.

The J gene is TRBJ2-1, the V gene TRBV7-6. The CDR3 has 15 residues. Per germline, CDR1 SGHVS and CDR2 FNYEAQ. CDR3 residues: CASSLVEESSNEQFF. The full variable domain, in which reference TRBV7-6 and TRBJ2-1 provide the parts outside the CDR3, is GAGVSQSPRYKVTKRGQDVALRCDPISGHVSLYWYRQALGQGPEFLTYFNYEAQQDKSGLPNDRFSAERPEGSISTLTIQRTEQRDSAMYRCASSLVEESSNEQFFGPGTRLTVL.

The CDR3 protein is CASQQGQETQYF. The chain carries TRBV10-3 and TRBJ2-5; the TCRdb D gene call, TRBD1, has no DNA to confirm it. The CDR3 covers 12 residues. Germline CDR1 ENHRY, CDR2 SYGVKD.

This sequence joins TRBV5-5 and TRBJ2-3; the D call from TCRdb, TRBD1, cannot be confirmed without DNA. Germline CDR1 is SGHKS and CDR2 is YYEKEE (reference sequence). This CDR3 region has 16 residues. The CDR3 here is CASSLRTGRNTDTQYF.

The chain has TRBV7-9 and TRBJ2-3; TCRdb picks TRBD1, but there is no DNA to check that call. The CDR3 length is 16 residues. CDR1 is SEHNR, CDR2 FQNEAQ, per germline (reference sequence). The CDR3 spells CASSTPRDRGADTQYF.

This chain joins TRBV5-5 and TRBJ2-1; without DNA, the TCRdb call of TRBD2 cannot be checked. The germline V gene has CDR1 SGHKS and CDR2 YYEKEE (reference sequence). The CDR3 runs 15 residues. The CDR3 loop reads CASSLSGRALDEQFF.

This chain uses TRBV29-1 with TRBJ2-1; the TCRdb call, TRBD1, lacks DNA for checking. The CDR3 loop spans 13 amino acids. CDR1 is SQVTM, CDR2 ANQGSEA, per germline. This chain's CDR3 is CSAPGRVLNEQFF.

The chain employs TRBV5-4 and TRBJ2-4. The germline CDR1 and CDR2 sequences are SGHNT and YYREEE (reference sequence). The CDR3 runs 16 residues. This CDR3 is CASSLGEELAKNIQYF.

The chain carries TRBV12-3 or TRBV12-4 and TRBJ2-7; without DNA, the TCRdb call of TRBD1 cannot be checked. The CDR3 covers 13 residues. The CDR3 sequence is CASSSGQSYEQYF.